This TCR beta chain was identified during a study of blood T cell repertoires in COVID-19. At the level of the study: COVID-19 samples from acute and convalescent phases originated in the United States, Italy and Spain. T cells, B-cell-depleted T cells, or PBMCs supplied cDNA or gDNA.

The V gene lost 1 base and the J gene lost 10 bases, with 18 bases spanning the gap. Germline CDR1 reads SGDLS; CDR2 reads YYNGEE. CDR3 length: 15 residues. Authors' data handling: Estimation of nucleated cell counts was performed using reference gene primer amplification. Profiled with immunoSEQ multiplex PCR; TCRdb holds only in-frame clones, not every one. The V and J calls and clone size are taken from that table; D and trimming were inferred from the DNA. The table includes 130,000 to 150,000 clones, around nine tenths detected once. The material sequenced was peripheral blood. The chain uses TRBV9 and TRBJ2-1, with D perhaps TRBD2 (6 bases). The source of this sequence is a middle-aged man with active or convalescent COVID-19. CDR3 amino acids: CASSVTSRFDGEQFF. DNA for the CDR3: TGTGCCAGCAGCGTAACTAGCAGGTTTGACGGGGAGCAGTTCTTC. Full variable domain (remainder filled in from reference TRBV9 and TRBJ2-1): DSGVTQTPKHLITATGQRVTLRCSPRSGDLSVYWYQQSLDQGLQFLIQYYNGEERAKGNILERFSAQQFPDLHSELNLSSLELGDSALYFCASSVTSRFDGEQFFGPGTRLTVL.